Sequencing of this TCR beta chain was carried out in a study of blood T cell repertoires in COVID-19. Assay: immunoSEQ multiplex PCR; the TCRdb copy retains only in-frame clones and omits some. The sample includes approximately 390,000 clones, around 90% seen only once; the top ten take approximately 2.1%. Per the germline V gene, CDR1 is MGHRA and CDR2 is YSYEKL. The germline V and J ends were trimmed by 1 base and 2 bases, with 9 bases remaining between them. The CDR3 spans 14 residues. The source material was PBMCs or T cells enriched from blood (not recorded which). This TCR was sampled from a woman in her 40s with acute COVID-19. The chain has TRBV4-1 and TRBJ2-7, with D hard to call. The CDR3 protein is CASSQGQETYEQYF. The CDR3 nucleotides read TGCGCCAGCAGCCAAGGGCAGGAAACCTACGAGCAGTACTTC.